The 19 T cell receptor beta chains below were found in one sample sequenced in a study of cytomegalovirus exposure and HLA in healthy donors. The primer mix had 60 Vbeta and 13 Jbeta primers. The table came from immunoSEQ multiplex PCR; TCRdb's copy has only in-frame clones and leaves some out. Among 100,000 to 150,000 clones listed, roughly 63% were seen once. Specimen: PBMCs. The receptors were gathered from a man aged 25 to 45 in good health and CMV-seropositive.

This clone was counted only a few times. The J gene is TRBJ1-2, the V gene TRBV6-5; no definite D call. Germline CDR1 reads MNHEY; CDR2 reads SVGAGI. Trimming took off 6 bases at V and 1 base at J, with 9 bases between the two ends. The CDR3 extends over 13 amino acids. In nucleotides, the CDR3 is TGTGCCAGCAGGACACATGATAACTATGGCTACACCTTC. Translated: CASRTHDNYGYTF.

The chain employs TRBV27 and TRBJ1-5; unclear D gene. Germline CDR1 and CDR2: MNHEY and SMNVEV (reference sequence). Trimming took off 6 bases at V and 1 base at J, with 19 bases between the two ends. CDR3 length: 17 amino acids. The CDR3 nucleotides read TGTGCCAGCAGCCCGTTCGCATGGTTCGAGAGCAATCAGCCCCAGCATTTT. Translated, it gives CASSPFAWFESNQPQHF.

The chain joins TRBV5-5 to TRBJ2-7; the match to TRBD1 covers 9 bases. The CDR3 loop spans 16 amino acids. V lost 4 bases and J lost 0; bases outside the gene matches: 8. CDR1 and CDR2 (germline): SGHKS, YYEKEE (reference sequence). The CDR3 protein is CASSITGTGSSYEQYF. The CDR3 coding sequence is TGTGCCAGCAGCATAACCGGGACAGGGAGCTCCTACGAGCAGTACTTC. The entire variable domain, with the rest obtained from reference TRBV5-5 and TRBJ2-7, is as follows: DAGVTQSPTHLIKTRGQQVTLRCSPISGHKSVSWYQQVLGQGPQFIFQYYEKEERGRGNFPDRFSARQFPNYSSELNVNALLLGDSALYLCASSITGTGSSYEQYFGPGTRLTVT.

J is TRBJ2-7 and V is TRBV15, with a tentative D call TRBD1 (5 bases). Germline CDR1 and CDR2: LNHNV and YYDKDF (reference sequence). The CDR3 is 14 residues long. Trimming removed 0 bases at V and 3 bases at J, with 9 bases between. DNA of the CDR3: TGTGCCACCAGCAGAGAACAGGTCAACTACGAGCAGTACTTC. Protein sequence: CATSREQVNYEQYF.

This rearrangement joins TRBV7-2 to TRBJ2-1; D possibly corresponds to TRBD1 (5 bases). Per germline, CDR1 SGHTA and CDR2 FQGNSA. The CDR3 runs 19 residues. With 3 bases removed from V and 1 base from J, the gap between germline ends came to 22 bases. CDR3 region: CASSFPDSHRGDSYNEQFF. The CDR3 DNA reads TGTGCCAGCAGCTTCCCCGACAGCCATAGGGGTGATTCCTACAATGAGCAGTTCTTC.

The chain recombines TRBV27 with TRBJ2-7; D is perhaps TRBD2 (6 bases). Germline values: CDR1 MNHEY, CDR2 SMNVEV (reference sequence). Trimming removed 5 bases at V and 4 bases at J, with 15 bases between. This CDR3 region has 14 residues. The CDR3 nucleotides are TGTGCCAGCAGTGGATGGGAAGGGACTTACGAGCAGTACTTC. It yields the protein CASSGWEGTYEQYF.

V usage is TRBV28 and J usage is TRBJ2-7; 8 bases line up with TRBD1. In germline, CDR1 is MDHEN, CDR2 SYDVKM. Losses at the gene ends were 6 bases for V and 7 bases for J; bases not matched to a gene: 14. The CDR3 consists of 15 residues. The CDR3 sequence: CASRGTGQVRGEQYF. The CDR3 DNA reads TGTGCCAGCAGGGGGACGGGACAGGTGCGGGGAGAGCAGTACTTC.

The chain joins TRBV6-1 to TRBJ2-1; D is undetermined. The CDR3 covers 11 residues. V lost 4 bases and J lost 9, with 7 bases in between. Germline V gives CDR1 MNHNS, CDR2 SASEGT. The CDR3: CASSVISEQFF. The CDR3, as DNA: TGTGCCAGCAGTGTAATCAGTGAGCAGTTCTTC.

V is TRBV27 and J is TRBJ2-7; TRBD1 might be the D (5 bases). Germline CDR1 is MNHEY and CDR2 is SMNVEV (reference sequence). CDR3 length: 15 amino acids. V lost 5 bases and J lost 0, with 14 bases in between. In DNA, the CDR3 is TGTGCCAGCAGTCTGACAGCCAGGAGCTCCTACGAGCAGTACTTC. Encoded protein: CASSLTARSSYEQYF.

As DNA, the CDR3 is TGTGCCAGCAGTTTATTCCGTTTAGAGGACTACGAGCAGTACTTC. This codes for CASSLFRLEDYEQYF. This rearrangement joins TRBV28 to TRBJ2-7; D is unresolved. Trimming left V 1 base short and J 3 bases short, with 13 bases between. Per germline, CDR1 MDHEN and CDR2 SYDVKM. The CDR3 has 15 residues.

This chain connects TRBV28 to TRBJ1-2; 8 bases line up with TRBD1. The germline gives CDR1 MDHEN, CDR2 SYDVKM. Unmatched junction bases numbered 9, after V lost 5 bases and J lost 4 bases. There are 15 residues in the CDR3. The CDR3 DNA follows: TGTGCCAGCAGTACCGGACAGGGTGGTATCTATGGCTACACCTTC. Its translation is CASSTGQGGIYGYTF.

The CDR3 DNA follows: TGCGCCAGCAGTGAGCGACTAGACAGGGGACATCAGCCCCAGCATTTT. It yields the protein CASSERLDRGHQPQHF. V and J are TRBV10-2 and TRBJ1-5, with TRBD1 matching 8 bases. J gave up 5 bases and V 2 bases, and 8 bases lay outside the gene matches. The CDR3 extends over 16 amino acids. The germline gives CDR1 WSHSY, CDR2 SAAADI.

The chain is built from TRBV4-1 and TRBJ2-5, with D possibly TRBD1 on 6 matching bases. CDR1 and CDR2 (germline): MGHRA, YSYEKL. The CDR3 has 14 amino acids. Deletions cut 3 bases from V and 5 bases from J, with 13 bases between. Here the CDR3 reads CASSQAGDWETQYF. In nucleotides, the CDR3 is TGCGCCAGCAGCCAGGCAGGGGATTGGGAGACCCAGTACTTC.

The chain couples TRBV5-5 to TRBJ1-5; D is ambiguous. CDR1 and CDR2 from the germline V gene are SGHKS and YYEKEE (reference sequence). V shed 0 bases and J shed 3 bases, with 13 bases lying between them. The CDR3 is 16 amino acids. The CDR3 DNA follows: TGTGCCAGCAGCTTGGCCACGGCAGACTTCAATCAGCCCCAGCATTTT. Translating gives CASSLATADFNQPQHF.

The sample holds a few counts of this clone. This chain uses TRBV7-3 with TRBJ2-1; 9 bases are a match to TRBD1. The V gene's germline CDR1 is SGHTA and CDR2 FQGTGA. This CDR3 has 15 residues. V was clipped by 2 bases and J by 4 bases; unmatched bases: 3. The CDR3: CASSLGTGSYNEQFF. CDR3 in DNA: TGTGCCAGCAGCTTAGGGACAGGGTCATACAATGAGCAGTTCTTC.

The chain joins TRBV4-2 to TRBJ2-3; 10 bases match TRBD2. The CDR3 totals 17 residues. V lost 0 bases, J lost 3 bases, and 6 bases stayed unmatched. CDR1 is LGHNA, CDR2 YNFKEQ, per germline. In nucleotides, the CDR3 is TGTGCCAGCAGCCAAGATTTGAGCGGGAGGGAAACAGATACGCAGTATTTT. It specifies CASSQDLSGRETDTQYF.

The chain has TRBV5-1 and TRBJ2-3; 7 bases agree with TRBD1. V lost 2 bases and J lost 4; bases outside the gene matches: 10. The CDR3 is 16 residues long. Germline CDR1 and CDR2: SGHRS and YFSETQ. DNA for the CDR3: TGCGCCAGCAGCTTTCCGACAGGGTTCGTTTCAGATACGCAGTATTTT. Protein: CASSFPTGFVSDTQYF.

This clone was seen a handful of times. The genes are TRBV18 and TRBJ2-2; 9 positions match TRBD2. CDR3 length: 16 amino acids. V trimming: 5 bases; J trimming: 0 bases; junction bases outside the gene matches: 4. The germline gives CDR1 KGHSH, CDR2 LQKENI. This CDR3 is CASSSTSGSNTGELFF. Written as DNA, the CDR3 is TGTGCCAGCTCAAGTACTAGCGGGTCGAACACCGGGGAGCTGTTTTTT.

CDR3 in DNA: TGCGCCAGCAGCGAGACTAGCGGGAGAACCGGGGAGCTGTTTTTT. Residues: CASSETSGRTGELFF. The V gene is TRBV5-1, the J gene TRBJ2-2; 12 bases are a match to TRBD2. Losses at the gene ends were 4 bases for V and 5 bases for J; bases not matched to a gene: 3. This CDR3 spans 15 amino acids. Per germline, CDR1 SGHRS and CDR2 YFSETQ.